This note documents a single T cell receptor (beta chain) sequence. TCRdb reprocessed the 5' RACE reads and stores each CDR3 protein as one record, lacking DNA. This specimen shows about 150,000 distinct CDR3 sequences; the ten leading clones hold over 35%. This entry belongs to a study of T cells expressing NK-cell markers. The CDR3 covers 21 residues. Germline assignment: CDR1 SQVTM and CDR2 ANQGSEA. The sequence came from a woman aged 45-59 years in good health. The sequencing sample was made of blood T cells: a sorted CD56 or NKG2C T cell subset, CD4+ or CD8+ T cells, or bulk PBMC T cells (not recorded which). The chain joins TRBV29-1 to TRBJ2-2; the D call of TRBD2 rests on TCRdb alone, since no DNA is present to check it. The CDR3 sequence: CSVEDGSSGIERGINTGELFF.